The 29 T cell receptor beta chains given below trace back to one sample, sequenced in a study of cytomegalovirus exposure and HLA in healthy donors (dated by TCRdb to about 2017). Libraries were prepared through the immunoSEQ multiplex PCR assay. The clones in this table, taken by TCRdb from immuneACCESS, are in-frame only. Not every clone is retained; where verified, under half of the shortfall comes from an unresolved V gene, and the cause of the rest is unknown. Present in this sample are about 360,000 clones, just over 85% of which were seen just once. The ten top clones hold roughly 0.83% of the sample. Sequencing was carried out using PBMCs. The source is a woman under 30 in good health and CMV-seronegative.

The rearrangement uses TRBV18 and TRBJ2-7, with TRBD1 as a possible D gene (5 bases). Germline V gene lookup returns CDR1 KGHSH and CDR2 LQKENI. Trimming removed 2 bases from V and 2 bases from J, with 10 bases in between. The CDR3 consists of 14 residues. CDR3 DNA: TGTGCCAGCTCACCATCGGACATTCCCTACGAGCAGTACTTC. This codes for CASSPSDIPYEQYF.

This chain uses TRBV6-5 with TRBJ2-7, with D possibly matching TRBD1 (5 bases). Germline V gene sequence: CDR1 MNHEY, CDR2 SVGAGI. The CDR3 is 14 residues long. Trimming removed 6 bases from V and 0 bases from J, with 12 bases in between. Here the CDR3 reads CASRRRQSSYEQYF. DNA of the CDR3: TGTGCCAGCAGAAGACGACAGAGCTCCTACGAGCAGTACTTC.

The chain carries TRBV19 and TRBJ2-7; perhaps TRBD2 as D (6 bases). CDR3 length: 16 amino acids. Between the trimmed V and J ends, which lost 5 bases and 1 base, there was a span of 18 bases. CDR1 is LNHDA, CDR2 SQIVND, per germline (reference sequence). This CDR3 reads CASSPEDYPGSYEQYF. Written as DNA, the CDR3 is TGTGCCAGTAGTCCCGAGGACTATCCGGGTTCCTACGAGCAGTACTTC.

V gene TRBV27 combines with J gene TRBJ2-7, with D tentatively TRBD1 (7 bases). The CDR3 totals 13 residues. In germline, CDR1 is MNHEY, CDR2 SMNVEV (reference sequence). The V end lost 7 bases, the J end lost 2 bases, and 12 bases lay between the germline ends. CDR3 sequence reads: CASKQGRTYEQYF. CDR3 nucleotides: TGTGCCAGCAAACAGGGGAGGACCTACGAGCAGTACTTC.

The gene calls are TRBV5-4 and TRBJ1-1; TRBD1 might be the D (6 bases). The CDR3 is 19 amino acids. Per the germline V gene, CDR1 is SGHNT and CDR2 is YYREEE (reference sequence). V was cut by 1 base and J by 4 bases, with 26 bases left in between. The CDR3 nucleotides read TGTGCCAGCAGCTTGTGGCCCGACAGGAAGGACCCCCGGGGCACTGAAGCTTTCTTT. Residues: CASSLWPDRKDPRGTEAFF.

The V and J genes are TRBV28 and TRBJ1-2, with 8 bases matching TRBD1. CDR1 is MDHEN and CDR2 is SYDVKM in the germline V gene. There are 13 residues in the CDR3. The V segment lost 5 bases and the J segment 8 bases; nucleotides outside the gene matches: 7. In DNA form, the CDR3 reads TGTGCCAGCAGTCTGGACAGGGTAAAGGGCTACACCTTC. This sequence encodes CASSLDRVKGYTF.

The chain joins TRBV11-2 to TRBJ1-2, with 9 bases aligning to TRBD1. Looked up from germline, CDR1 is SGHAT and CDR2 is FQNNGV. The ends lost 5 bases at V and 3 bases at J; junction bases unmatched: 4. The CDR3 has 14 amino acids. For the CDR3, the DNA is TGTGCCAGCAGCCCAGGGGACAGGGACTATGGCTACACCTTC. This sequence encodes CASSPGDRDYGYTF.

A note on this clone: The sample carries other DNA sequences with the same CDR3. This chain connects TRBV9 to TRBJ1-1; unclear D gene. Trimming removed 4 bases from V and 1 base from J, with 8 bases in between. The CDR3 totals 13 residues. The germline V gene encodes CDR1 SGDLS and CDR2 YYNGEE. The DNA for the CDR3 is TGTGCCAGCAGCCTCGGGAGGAACACTGAAGCTTTCTTT. It specifies CASSLGRNTEAFF.

This chain connects TRBV28 to TRBJ2-7; tentative D call: TRBD1 (6 bases). Trimming stripped 7 bases from V and 6 bases from J, with 28 bases between. CDR1 is MDHEN, CDR2 SYDVKM, per germline. The CDR3 runs to 17 residues. CDR3: CASTSIGGYDGIFEQYF. The CDR3 nucleotides read TGTGCCAGCACCTCTATAGGGGGATATGACGGTATTTTCGAGCAGTACTTC.

This chain joins TRBV5-6 and TRBJ2-2; perhaps TRBD1 as D (5 bases). Trimming pared 4 bases from V and 1 base from J, leaving 8 bases between. The CDR3 sequence is 14 residues long. Germline assignment: CDR1 SGHDT and CDR2 YYEEEE. As DNA, the CDR3 is TGTGCCAGCAGCGTCGACAGGAACACCGGGGAGCTGTTTTTT. Translated: CASSVDRNTGELFF.

The sample holds a few counts of this clone. The CDR3 protein is CAISGGNQPQHF. As DNA, the CDR3 is TGTGCCATCTCCGGGGGCAATCAGCCCCAGCATTTT. The rearrangement links TRBV10-3 to TRBJ1-5, with no clear D. Trimming left V 8 bases short and J 2 bases short, with 7 bases between. The CDR3 has 12 residues. The germline V gene has CDR1 ENHRY and CDR2 SYGVKD.

The gene calls are TRBV2 and TRBJ1-1, with D perhaps TRBD1 (5 bases). In germline, CDR1 is SNHLY, CDR2 FYNNEI. Trimming took off 3 bases at V and 5 bases at J, with 10 bases between the two ends. The CDR3 covers 13 residues. Written as DNA, the CDR3 is TGTGCCAGCAGTGAGCCAGGGAGGACTGAAGCTTTCTTT. This encodes CASSEPGRTEAFF.

This clone was observed a few times. The V call is TRBV28, the J call TRBJ1-1; D gene ambiguous. Trimming stripped 7 bases from V and 1 base from J, with 16 bases between. The CDR3 totals 15 residues. CDR1 and CDR2 from the germline V gene are MDHEN and SYDVKM. As DNA, the CDR3 is TGTGCCAGCAACGAAGCAGCGTATCAGAACACTGAAGCTTTCTTT. It translates to CASNEAAYQNTEAFF.

The J gene is TRBJ2-7, the V gene TRBV19; perhaps TRBD2 as D (7 bases). Trimming shortened V by 4 bases and J by 4 bases, and 14 bases separated the two germline ends. This CDR3 is 14 amino acids long. Germline V lookup: CDR1 LNHDA, CDR2 SQIVND (reference sequence). This CDR3 reads CASSSGGLVYEQYF. Here the CDR3 DNA reads TGTGCCAGTAGTAGCGGGGGCCTCGTATACGAGCAGTACTTC.

This sequence joins TRBV6-5 and TRBJ1-1; D possibly corresponds to TRBD1 (6 bases). Trimming took 2 bases from V and 1 from J, leaving 8 bases between them. CDR1 is MNHEY, CDR2 SVGAGI, per germline. The CDR3 runs to 14 residues. Here the CDR3 DNA reads TGTGCCAGCAGTTACGACAGGAGGAACACTGAAGCTTTCTTT. Amino acid sequence: CASSYDRRNTEAFF.

A remark on this clone: Additional DNA sequences in this sample encode the identical CDR3. The J gene is TRBJ1-1, the V gene TRBV30; D is uncertain. CDR3 length equals 12 residues. The V gene's germline CDR1 is GTSNPN and CDR2 SVGIG (reference sequence). Between the trimmed V and J ends, which lost 0 bases and 4 bases, there was a span of 6 bases. The DNA for the CDR3 is TGTGCCTGGAGTGTAACGGGCACTGAAGCTTTCTTT. Protein sequence: CAWSVTGTEAFF.

The J gene is TRBJ1-1, the V gene TRBV9, with 7 nucleotides matching TRBD1. The ends lost 3 bases at V and 3 bases at J; junction bases unmatched: 17. The CDR3 spans 18 residues. Germline V gene sequence: CDR1 SGDLS, CDR2 YYNGEE. This CDR3 is CASSAPGKDRARYTEAFF. DNA of the CDR3: TGTGCCAGCAGCGCCCCCGGCAAAGACAGGGCCCGGTACACTGAAGCTTTCTTT.

A single count supports this clone. CDR3 bases: TGTGCCTGGGGCCCGTTTTTGGGAGGAGCTTTCTTT. Translating gives CAWGPFLGGAFF. The gene calls are TRBV30 and TRBJ1-1, with D hard to call. The germline V gene has CDR1 GTSNPN and CDR2 SVGIG (reference sequence). Trimming cost V 5 bases and J 10 bases, with 17 bases left between them. This CDR3 comprises 12 residues.

The table lists this clone with a few counts. The rearrangement links TRBV29-1 to TRBJ1-6; 12 bases map to TRBD1. V was clipped by 6 bases and J by 10 bases; unmatched bases: 7. This CDR3 is 14 amino acids long. Germline-derived CDR1 and CDR2 are SQVTM and ANQGSEA. The CDR3 coding sequence is TGCAGCGTAACAGCCGGGACAGGGGGCTCACCCCTCCACTTT. Translating gives CSVTAGTGGSPLHF. Variable domain in full (rest from reference TRBV29-1 and TRBJ1-6): SAVISQKPSRDICQRGTSLTIQCQVDSQVTMMFWYRQQPGQSLTLIATANQGSEATYESGFVIDKFPISRPNLTFSTLTVSNMSPEDSSIYLCSVTAGTGGSPLHFGNGTRLTVT.

The V gene is TRBV7-2, the J gene TRBJ2-1; TRBD2 agrees at 11 bases. Germline V gives CDR1 SGHTA, CDR2 FQGNSA. The CDR3 contains 17 residues. J gave up 1 base and V 0 bases, and 2 bases lay outside the gene matches. DNA of the CDR3: TGTGCCAGCAGCTTAGCTGGGACTAGCGGTTCCTACAATGAGCAGTTCTTC. Amino acids: CASSLAGTSGSYNEQFF.

The rearrangement joins TRBV28 to TRBJ2-7; unclear D gene. Germline V lookup: CDR1 MDHEN, CDR2 SYDVKM. V was cut by 5 bases and J by 4 bases, with 15 bases left in between. This CDR3 is 14 amino acids long. CDR3 in DNA: TGTGCCAGCAGTGCCCCCGGGTCCATATACGAGCAGTACTTC. Translated: CASSAPGSIYEQYF.

This clone showed up many times. The chain employs TRBV6-5 and TRBJ2-1, with 9 bases fitting TRBD2. V trimming: 9 bases; J trimming: 5 bases; junction bases outside the gene matches: 5. The length of the CDR3 is 13 residues. Germline V CDR1 and CDR2: MNHEY, SVGAGI. CDR3 nucleotide sequence: TGTGCCAGTCGCGGGGGGGCGGACAATGAGCAGTTCTTC. Protein sequence: CASRGGADNEQFF.

This clone has a single count. The CDR3 sequence: CAWSVGGLGRYEQYF. The CDR3 nucleotides read TGTGCCTGGAGTGTGGGGGGACTGGGACGGTACGAGCAGTACTTC. V usage is TRBV30 and J usage is TRBJ2-7; D is possibly TRBD2 (6 bases). Germline-derived CDR1 and CDR2 are GTSNPN and SVGIG (reference sequence). V shed 0 bases and J shed 4 bases, with 16 bases lying between them. This CDR3 is built from 15 residues.

V is TRBV5-4 and J is TRBJ2-3; 7 bases match TRBD2. The V and J ends lost 4 bases and 0 bases, in that order; junction bases with no gene match: 2. Germline V gene lookup returns CDR1 SGHNT and CDR2 YYREEE (reference sequence). This CDR3 comprises 14 residues. This CDR3 reads CASSGDYSTDTQYF. CDR3 DNA: TGTGCCAGCAGCGGGGACTATAGCACAGATACGCAGTATTTT.

The chain combines TRBV9 with TRBJ1-5; possible D gene TRBD1, 6 bases. The CDR3 extends over 15 amino acids. V lost 1 base, J lost 3 bases, and 11 bases lay in between. Germline V lookup: CDR1 SGDLS, CDR2 YYNGEE. The DNA for the CDR3 is TGTGCCAGCAGCGTATCCCCGGGACACAATCAGCCCCAGCATTTT. Its protein is CASSVSPGHNQPQHF.

This clone was seen more than once but under ten times. The chain joins TRBV2 to TRBJ2-5; TRBD1 matches 10 bases. Germline CDR1 SNHLY, CDR2 FYNNEI. With 3 bases clipped from V and 0 bases from J, the junction kept 7 bases outside the gene matches. The CDR3 spans 17 residues. CDR3 nucleotides: TGTGCCAGCAGTGAGGGGACAGGGGACGTGTACCAAGAGACCCAGTACTTC. It translates to CASSEGTGDVYQETQYF.

The genes are TRBV4-2 and TRBJ2-7; the D is unclear. CDR3 length: 13 residues. V lost 0 bases and J 4 bases, leaving 7 bases between the germline ends. In germline, CDR1 is LGHNA, CDR2 YNFKEQ. The CDR3, as DNA: TGTGCCAGCAGCCAAGAGGGCCAGTACGAGCAGTACTTC. It translates to CASSQEGQYEQYF.

The chain joins TRBV27 to TRBJ2-3; D may be TRBD2 (6 bases). Germline CDR1 and CDR2: MNHEY and SMNVEV (reference sequence). V shed 6 bases and J shed 0 bases, with 13 bases lying between them. The CDR3 is made up of 15 amino acids. DNA for the CDR3: TGTGCCAGCAGATATTTAGGGACTAGCACAGATACGCAGTATTTT. Translated: CASRYLGTSTDTQYF.

This chain links TRBV6-5 with TRBJ1-1; D is perhaps TRBD1 (6 bases). In germline, CDR1 is MNHEY, CDR2 SVGAGI. This CDR3 is 16 amino acids long. V was pared by 4 bases and J by 5 bases, with 20 bases between. CDR3 sequence reads: CASSWTAYFRGTEAFF. The CDR3 DNA sequence: TGTGCCAGCAGTTGGACAGCGTACTTTCGAGGTACTGAAGCTTTCTTT.